Listed below are T cell receptor beta chains from one sample, sequenced in a study of blood T cells in healthy people across ages. TCRdb re-called the 5' RACE reads through MiXCR, storing one row per CDR3 protein. This table holds 1.2 million to 1.5 million distinct CDR3 sequences, approximately 38% found once. The sample taken for sequencing was blood. The origin of the receptors is a woman under 30 in good health. The CDR3 runs from the conserved cysteine through the conserved F or W.

TRBV6-5,CASSYLGTGNYGYTF
TRBV12-5,CASGPQLPTDTQYF
TRBV27,CASSSGQGLGQPQHF
TRBV4-2,CASSQDSPRLAGPVYEQYF
TRBV12-3/TRBV12-4,CASSLAGWANEQYF
TRBV3-1,CASSQAIERYF
TRBV6-2/TRBV6-3,CASSSGTSTRLSSYEQYF
TRBV7-2,CASSFLAVSYEQYF
TRBV4-2,CASSQEGPFPAGGRTQYF
TRBV16,CASSQGGAYYEQYF
TRBV5-1,CASSWGLADEQFF
TRBV29-1,CSVADRNYGYTF
TRBV14,CASSQVGRTYQETQYF
TRBV28,CASSFARGEWWGQNNEQFF
TRBV4-1,CASSQDRGYTF
TRBV29-1,CSVEGGYTEAFF
TRBV7-9,CASSLAAGLQETQYF
TRBV6-5,CASSLEREWSDTQYF
TRBV12-3/TRBV12-4,CASRPRDRVYEQYF
TRBV20-1,CSGGPGQGPYEQYF
TRBV28,CASSATPTGAGNTIYF
TRBV10-3,CAISGSSSQYGYTF
TRBV6-6,CASSYSGTSGSNEQYF
TRBV12-3/TRBV12-4,CASTKTGGYTEQFF
TRBV12-3/TRBV12-4,CASSLTGRAKDTQYF
TRBV3-1,CASSPGGSGSYEQYF
TRBV20-1,CSAPPRDRDTYEQYF
TRBV12-3/TRBV12-4,CASSNRGADSPLHF
TRBV28,CATRRGSGYTF
TRBV30,CAWSGTRLCTF
TRBV6-2/TRBV6-3,CASSLPSGERDTQYF
TRBV27,CATSAQGADEQYF
TRBV5-1,CASSRDGLAGSNTDTQYF
TRBV2,CASSLRRPGDGADVLTF
TRBV20-1,CSALRQGAGETQYF
TRBV7-6,CASSSPRSGSGANVLTF
TRBV20-1,CSAHRQGGSNQPQHF